One and the same sample provided the 27 T cell receptor beta chains below, sequenced in a study of CD8 T cells in ankylosing spondylitis. TCRdb called the 5' RACE reads again in MiXCR, with one record for every CDR3 protein. Among a few hundred thousand distinct CDR3 sequences, roughly 13% were seen once, and the ten largest hold nearly 7%. Study-wide findings and caveats: A motif in TCR beta, a set of under 10 highly homologous variants, appeared characteristic of ankylosing spondylitis blood.

No cognate antigen is known for these TCRs. The sequencing sample was made of blood, either unsorted or a sorted T cell fraction (not recorded which). These receptors were obtained from a male donor with ankylosing spondylitis.

This clonotype was counted only a few times. The chain employs TRBV4-1 and TRBJ2-2; TRBD2 matches at 7 bases. In germline, CDR1 is MGHRA, CDR2 YSYEKL. Trimming cost V 4 bases and J 0 bases; bases outside gene matches: 17. This CDR3 is 20 amino acids long. The CDR3: CASSPRPLLRDYANTGELFF. CDR3 nucleotides: TGCGCCAGCAGCCCCCGCCCGCTACTCCGGGACTACGCGAACACCGGGGAGCTGTTTTTT.

This clonotype was observed a few times. This chain uses TRBV24-1 with TRBJ2-3; D unclear. Germline V lookup: CDR1 KGHDR, CDR2 SFDVKD. This CDR3 region has 13 residues. Deletions cut 5 bases from V and 1 base from J, with 6 bases between. The CDR3 spells CATSVYGTDTQYF. Written as DNA, the CDR3 is TGTGCCACCAGTGTATACGGCACAGATACGCAGTATTTT.

The chain has TRBV29-1 and TRBJ2-1; the match to TRBD2 covers 8 bases. V lost 7 bases and J lost 5; bases outside the gene matches: 4. This CDR3 has 12 amino acids. Germline-derived CDR1 and CDR2 are SQVTM and ANQGSEA. The CDR3 DNA sequence: TGCAGCGGAGGACTAGCAAACAATGAGCAGTTCTTC. Amino acids: CSGGLANNEQFF.

The rearrangement joins TRBV5-1 to TRBJ2-3, with no clear D. V shed 2 bases and J shed 4 bases, with 5 bases lying between them. The CDR3 totals 12 residues. Germline CDR1 is SGHRS and CDR2 is YFSETQ. The CDR3 is CASSFPADTQYF. The CDR3 DNA reads as TGCGCCAGCAGCTTTCCCGCAGATACGCAGTATTTT.

The sample holds a few counts of this clonotype. The chain couples TRBV7-9 to TRBJ2-5, with D perhaps TRBD2 (6 bases). The CDR3 extends over 12 amino acids. Germline V gene data show CDR1 as SEHNR and CDR2 as FQNEAQ (reference sequence). Trimming took off 5 bases at V and 8 bases at J, with 12 bases between the two ends. CDR3 region: CASSRGTGTQYF. The CDR3 nucleotides read TGTGCCAGCAGCCGGGGGACGGGAACCCAGTACTTC.

This clonotype was detected only a few times. The J gene is TRBJ1-2, the V gene TRBV29-1; D is unclear. Trimming took off 6 bases at V and 2 bases at J, with 16 bases between the two ends. The CDR3 covers 14 residues. CDR1 and CDR2 (germline): SQVTM, ANQGSEA. The CDR3 here is CSVNRGTENYGYTF. Written as DNA, the CDR3 is TGCAGCGTCAATCGGGGAACAGAGAACTATGGCTACACCTTC.

The chain employs TRBV10-3 and TRBJ2-3, with 11 bases aligning to TRBD1. V was pared by 4 bases and J by 1 base, with 7 bases of the junction left unmatched. From germline, CDR1 is ENHRY and CDR2 SYGVKD. The CDR3 spans 17 residues. The CDR3 nucleotides are TGTGCCATCAGTGCTCGGACAGGGGGCTATGGCACAGATACGCAGTATTTT. Amino acid sequence: CAISARTGGYGTDTQYF.

This clonotype was detected a few times. The V gene is TRBV20-1, the J gene TRBJ2-3; 10 bases line up with TRBD2. J gave up 4 bases and V 6 bases, and 10 bases lay outside the gene matches. Germline values: CDR1 DFQATT, CDR2 SNEGSKA (reference sequence). The CDR3 sequence is 15 residues long. Here the CDR3 reads CSAGAGAGGSDTQYF. For the CDR3, the DNA is TGCAGTGCCGGGGCGGGAGCGGGAGGGTCAGATACGCAGTATTTT.

The CDR3 loop reads CASSLGVPGTQPQHF. Written as DNA, the CDR3 is TGTGCCAGCAGTTTAGGGGTTCCAGGGACTCAGCCCCAGCATTTT. The V gene is TRBV12-3 or TRBV12-4, the J gene TRBJ1-5; tentative D call: TRBD1 (5 bases). Trimming took 1 base from V and 6 from J, leaving 13 bases between them. The CDR3 is 15 amino acids.

The genes are TRBV20-1 and TRBJ2-5, with TRBD2 identical over 7 bases. This CDR3 region has 14 residues. V dropped 1 base and J dropped 7; count of bases not matched to a gene: 9. Germline V lookup: CDR1 DFQATT, CDR2 SNEGSKA (reference sequence). The CDR3 loop reads CSARAPREGGTQYF. The CDR3, as DNA: TGCAGTGCTAGAGCCCCCAGGGAGGGTGGGACCCAGTACTTC.

This clonotype was found a few times. The chain carries TRBV24-1 and TRBJ2-5; 7 bases match TRBD1. Germline V gene lookup returns CDR1 KGHDR and CDR2 SFDVKD. V lost 4 bases, J lost 5 bases, and 9 bases stayed unmatched. The CDR3 runs to 15 residues. CDR3 nucleotide sequence: TGTGCCACCAGTGACACGACAGGGTTTGGGGAGACCCAGTACTTC. Protein: CATSDTTGFGETQYF.

This clonotype has a count of ten or more. The CDR3 nucleotides are TGCAGCGTTGAAAAGGGACAGGGAGGACGGCAGTACTTC. Translated, it gives CSVEKGQGGRQYF. The chain recombines TRBV29-1 with TRBJ2-7; 9 bases map to TRBD1. Germline-derived CDR1 and CDR2 are SQVTM and ANQGSEA. The CDR3 has 13 residues. J lost 9 bases, V lost 2 bases, and 8 bases had no gene match.

This clonotype was found a few times. J is TRBJ2-2 and V is TRBV6-1, with TRBD2 matching 8 bases. J lost 2 bases, V lost 4 bases, and 3 bases had no gene match. The germline gives CDR1 MNHNS, CDR2 SASEGT. This CDR3 has 15 amino acids. In DNA form, the CDR3 reads TGTGCCAGCAGTGTCAGCGGGGGTAACACCGGGGAGCTGTTTTTT. Its translation is CASSVSGGNTGELFF.

This clonotype was observed many times. V and J are TRBV13 and TRBJ2-1; perhaps TRBD1 as D (6 bases). Germline V gene lookup returns CDR1 PRHDT and CDR2 FYEKMQ (reference sequence). The CDR3 covers 16 residues. V was shortened by 4 bases and J by 2 bases, with 15 bases between the two germline ends. Here the CDR3 DNA reads TGTGCCAGCAGCTCTACAACAGGGTATCCCTACAATGAGCAGTTCTTC. Its protein product is CASSSTTGYPYNEQFF.

This clonotype was picked up a small number of times. The gene calls are TRBV27 and TRBJ2-3, with TRBD1 matching 8 bases. Germline CDR1 and CDR2: MNHEY and SMNVEV (reference sequence). The trim removed 7 bases at V and 2 bases at J, leaving 17 bases unmatched. The CDR3 is 18 amino acids. CDR3 bases: TGTGCCAGCATGGGCTGGACAGGGCCAACGTCCCTCACAGATACGCAGTATTTT. Translated, it gives CASMGWTGPTSLTDTQYF.

This clonotype was counted between two and nine times. The chain couples TRBV18 to TRBJ2-7, with TRBD2 matching over 7 bases. The trim removed 5 bases at V and 3 bases at J, leaving 10 bases unmatched. The germline V gene has CDR1 KGHSH and CDR2 LQKENI. The length of the CDR3 is 15 residues. CDR3 DNA sequence: TGTGCCAGCTCAACCTCGGGGGGAAAACGCTACGAGCAGTACTTC. It codes for CASSTSGGKRYEQYF. Using reference TRBV18 and TRBJ2-7 for the parts outside the CDR3, the full variable domain is NAGVMQNPRHLVRRRGQEARLRCSPMKGHSHVYWYRQLPEEGLKFMVYLQKENIIDESGMPKERFSAEFPKEGPSILRIQQVVRGDSAAYFCASSTSGGKRYEQYFGPGTRLTVT.

V and J are TRBV5-4 and TRBJ2-1; D gene uncertain. This CDR3 is 13 amino acids long. Germline assignment: CDR1 SGHNT and CDR2 YYREEE (reference sequence). V lost 5 bases to trimming and J lost 6 bases, with 12 bases between them. Here the CDR3 DNA reads TGTGCCAGCAGTAAACGGTCCCCCAATGAGCAGTTCTTC. Amino acid sequence: CASSKRSPNEQFF.

The chain links TRBV20-1 to TRBJ2-7; perhaps TRBD1 as D (6 bases). CDR1 and CDR2 from the germline V gene are DFQATT and SNEGSKA (reference sequence). Trimming shortened V by 4 bases and J by 7 bases, and 11 bases separated the two germline ends. The CDR3 covers 11 residues. As DNA, the CDR3 is TGCAGTGCTAAAGGGGGTGGGGAGCAGTACTTC. This codes for CSAKGGGEQYF.

The chain uses TRBV7-8 and TRBJ2-7, with 10 bases lining up with TRBD1. This CDR3 has 14 amino acids. Germline-derived CDR1 and CDR2 are SGHVS and FQNEAQ. J lost 2 bases, V lost 5 bases, and 3 bases had no gene match. The CDR3 sequence is CASSPGQGPYEQYV. The CDR3 nucleotides are TGTGCCAGCAGCCCGGGACAGGGGCCCTACGAGCAGTACGTC.

In its sample, this clonotype was seen many times. This chain connects TRBV10-3 to TRBJ2-1, with D perhaps assigned TRBD1 or TRBD2 (5 bases each). CDR3 size: 15 residues. V was shortened by 8 bases and J by 5 bases, with 19 bases between the two germline ends. The germline gives CDR1 ENHRY, CDR2 SYGVKD. This chain's CDR3 is CAISPGPRGHNEQFF. The CDR3 region has the DNA TGTGCCATCTCTCCGGGACCCCGGGGCCACAATGAGCAGTTCTTC.

J is TRBJ2-1 and V is TRBV2; D may be TRBD2 (6 bases). V lost 3 bases and J lost 8, with 20 bases in between. Germline CDR1 and CDR2: SNHLY and FYNNEI. CDR3 length equals 16 residues. The CDR3 nucleotides read TGTGCCAGCAGTGACGTGGGATGGGTAGCGGCTTATGAGCAGTTCTTC. Its translation is CASSDVGWVAAYEQFF.

This clonotype occurred many times. The CDR3 loop is CASSVGAGNQPQHF. The CDR3 DNA reads as TGTGCCAGCAGCGTAGGCGCAGGGAATCAGCCCCAGCATTTT. V usage is TRBV9 and J usage is TRBJ1-5; TRBD1 might be the D (5 bases). Germline lookup yields CDR1 SGDLS and CDR2 YYNGEE. This CDR3 has 14 amino acids. Trimming cost V 0 bases and J 4 bases, with 8 bases left between them.

V gene TRBV5-1 combines with J gene TRBJ2-6, with 9 bases matching TRBD1. V lost 4 bases to trimming and J lost 4 bases; unmatched junction nucleotides: 9. Germline values: CDR1 SGHRS, CDR2 YFSETQ. The CDR3 consists of 17 residues. The CDR3 nucleotides are TGCGCCAGCAGCCTACCGGGACAGGGTACCGGGGCCAACGTCCTGACTTTC. This encodes CASSLPGQGTGANVLTF. Using reference TRBV5-1 and TRBJ2-6 for the parts outside the CDR3, the full variable domain is KAGVTQTPRYLIKTRGQQVTLSCSPISGHRSVSWYQQTPGQGLQFLFEYFSETQRNKGNFPGRFSGRQFSNSRSEMNVSTLELGDSALYLCASSLPGQGTGANVLTFGAGSRLTVL.

The rearrangement joins TRBV20-1 to TRBJ1-4; 7 bases are shared with TRBD1. The CDR3 has 13 amino acids. V shed 4 bases, J shed 8 bases, and the junction held 7 bases outside the gene matches. CDR1 and CDR2 from the germline V gene are DFQATT and SNEGSKA (reference sequence). CDR3 DNA sequence: TGCAGTGCTACCGACAGGGTGGACGAAAAACTGTTTTTT. It yields the protein CSATDRVDEKLFF.

The chain recombines TRBV3-1 with TRBJ2-5; D is possibly TRBD2 (6 bases). V shed 4 bases and J shed 5 bases, with 14 bases lying between them. The CDR3 runs 14 residues. Per germline, CDR1 LGHDT and CDR2 YNNKEL (reference sequence). CDR3 sequence: CASSPPGGMETQYF. The CDR3 coding sequence is TGTGCCAGCAGCCCGCCGGGCGGGATGGAGACCCAGTACTTC.

The chain employs TRBV27 and TRBJ1-2; the D gene is possibly TRBD1 (6 bases). Germline-derived CDR1 and CDR2 are MNHEY and SMNVEV (reference sequence). The germline V and J ends were trimmed by 11 bases and 6 bases, with 28 bases remaining between them. CDR3 length: 16 residues. The CDR3 is CAAPSPTSDSSNGYTF. For the CDR3, the DNA is TGTGCCGCCCCCTCCCCTACCTCGGACAGTTCTAATGGCTACACCTTC.

The chain employs TRBV7-2 and TRBJ1-4; 9 bases fit TRBD1. There are 17 residues in the CDR3. Losses at the gene ends were 3 bases for V and 8 bases for J; bases not matched to a gene: 13. Germline values: CDR1 SGHTA, CDR2 FQGNSA. In DNA form, the CDR3 reads TGTGCCAGCAGCTTGGGACAGGGCGCCCGGATTAACGAAAAACTGTTTTTT. Translated: CASSLGQGARINEKLFF.